This T cell receptor (beta chain) derives from a study of cytomegalovirus exposure and HLA in healthy donors listed by TCRdb under 2017. General notes on the study: An earlier analysis of 587 of the donors reported about 300 Gb of sequence data and 117 million unique TCR beta sequences obtained from about 180 million T cells. To decide whether each TCR beta V gene segment behaved as functional or pseudogenic, an earlier analysis of some 600 of the donors relied on high-throughput TCR beta sequencing. On average, roughly 240,000 unique TCR beta nucleotide sequences were sequenced per donor among 398 genotyped donors of the cohort, with approximately 18% of those sequences being non-productive. The T cell repertoires of several hundred subjects were profiled by immunosequencing and related to cytomegalovirus serostatus. A handful of DR-DQ haplotypes were handled as single units for association and clustering because linkage in the cohort was strong. To study patterns of TCR occurrence, a later analysis re-analyzed previously published TCR beta repertoires from under 750 donors and added high-resolution HLA genotyping. A separate validation cohort of approximately 120 different subjects was used in addition to the approximately 610-subject first cohort. Typing coverage varied by locus: about 620-640 donors for A, B, C, DRB1 and DQB1; 522 for DQA1; approximately 570 for DPA1; 450 to 480 for DPB1. Rather than drawing on any new phenotypic data, the later analysis identified candidate immune exposures from TCR beta sequences and the way those sequences occurred across donors. Donor age, sex, ethnicity and CMV serostatus were compiled together with the repertoire data. A later genetic analysis took genome-wide SNP genotypes for 398 of the 666 donors and used that subset as a discovery cohort. Roughly 300 gigabases of sequencing data and around 85 million unique TCR sequences made up an early release that covered approximately 650 HLA-typed donors. High-throughput TCR immunosequencing, statistical association of individual TCRs with disease status, and machine learning were combined to predict cytomegalovirus infection status. Both class I and class II loci were covered by HLA typing, at four-digit resolution. Every repertoire in the discovery cohort had been generated on one and the same sequencing platform. The study was designed to test whether signatures of past pathogen exposure could be identified by cataloging public T cell receptors. Of the approximately 400 genotyped donors, approximately 82% fell in the genetic ancestry cluster associated with self-reported Caucasian donors.

The library came from the immunoSEQ multiplex PCR assay. The multiplex PCR relied on a mix of 60 forward primers for TCR Vbeta segments and 13 reverse primers for TCR Jbeta segments. A multiplex PCR assay on genomic DNA amplified the CDR3 region of rearranged TCR beta genes. On the Illumina HiSeq System, the amplified TCR beta libraries were sequenced as 87-base-pair reads. On the study's bioinformatics: A later analysis tallied tens of millions of unique TCR beta chains across the 660 or so repertoires, and some 12 million of those chains were shared by two or more donors. A nearest-neighbor algorithm error-corrected the raw reads and collapsed the reads into unique sequences, merging closely related sequences to remove PCR and sequencing errors. CDR3 sequences were aligned to IMGT reference sequences to assign V, D and J gene segments. For a sequence to be retained, a match of at least six nucleotides was required to both a V gene segment and a J gene segment. Rearrangements were called productive when the CDR3 lacked stop codons and stayed in frame with V and J; all others were non-productive. CDR3 was defined by IMGT convention, running from the second conserved V-encoded cysteine to the conserved J-encoded phenylalanine. In an earlier analysis of just under 600 of the donors, sequences lacking an unambiguous match to a single V gene segment were excluded. An earlier analysis of fewer than 650 of the donors classified V segments as functional when productive rearrangements were above 56.7% and as segregating when the standard deviation between donors was above 5%. A statistical classification framework was built for diagnosing cytomegalovirus status from the catalog of TCR beta chain sequences. In a later analysis, V and J genes were assigned by comparing TCR nucleotide sequences against IMGT/GENE-DB human TR gene sequences. A later analysis assigned CDR3 sequences and most-parsimonious VDJ recombination scenarios with the TCRdist pipeline. A later analysis defined each TCR beta chain by its CDR3 amino acid sequence plus V-gene family, and excluded reads lacking a unique V-gene family. A later analysis removed over 500 highly shared, low-generation-probability nucleotide sequences to deal with suspected cross-contamination and a sequencing artifact. In a later analysis, a clonal expansion index for each public chain was calculated from normalized within-repertoire ranks of inferred template counts. In a later analysis, generation probabilities were computed with a VDJ recombination model fitted to out-of-frame rearrangements, and the resulting probabilities were checked against IGoR. In a later analysis, hypergeometric tests were used to score TCR-TCR, TCR-HLA and TCR-CMV co-occurrence, with a repertoire-size bias correction applied to TCR pairs. To estimate false discovery rates, a later analysis permuted the HLA or CMV assignments 20 times. A later analysis grouped co-occurring TCRs with DBSCAN, adding TCRdist sequence similarity when clustering within HLA-allele-positive subsets. Co-occurrence clustering excluded repertoires with fewer than 30,000 or more than 120,000 public chains, plus five with anomalous nucleotide sharing. What TCRdb holds here is the immuneACCESS table cut down to in-frame rearrangements. Part of the clones is not present; checked against another copy, under half of the missing clones reflect an unresolved V gene, and the others are unexplained. The D gene and trimming were derived from the DNA, and the V and J assignments and clone size from that table. The sample contains some 150,000 clones, 75% to 85% of them found a single time. The ten top clones hold 2.4% of the sample.

The cohort consisted of approximately 670 healthy bone marrow donors. At the time of sampling, all cohort members were nominally healthy, though unrecorded immune exposures were likely present. The donor was CMV seronegative and belonged to the group of 352 seronegative cohort members. A peripheral blood sample was collected from each donor, and TCR beta sequencing was performed on peripheral blood mononuclear cells. Genomic DNA extraction from the blood cell samples was performed with the Qiagen DNeasy Blood Extraction Kit. CDR1 and CDR2, looked up from the germline V gene, are SGHRS and YFSETQ. The junction carries 12 bases between V and J, which are trimmed by 4 bases and 2 bases respectively. CDR3 length: 15 amino acids, cysteine to phenylalanine. The kept DNA is CDR3 alone, 45 bases in frame from the first base. This clone was detected once. What antigen it recognizes has not been identified. The sample holds no much larger clone one base away, and base qualities are not on file. Other DNA sequences within the sample encode an identical CDR3.

What the authors observed across the whole study: Presence/absence analyses assumed roughly uniform sequencing depth across donors, an assumption that may not hold. Cytomegalovirus status was reported to be diagnosed by the classifier with high specificity and sensitivity in both the original and validation cohorts. A later analysis found that HLA-associated TCR beta chains were more clonally expanded and had lower generation probabilities than equally common non-associated chains. Only TCR beta chains were sequenced in this cohort, and the absence of alpha or paired-chain data limited detectable features. In the study, approximately 150 TCR beta chains were listed as associated with cytomegalovirus. While some public TCRs were present in many individuals, most TCR sequences turned up only very rarely across donors. A cluster of highly shared sequence variants was judged likely to represent a technical artifact of the sequencing pipeline. Some IMGT-functional V segments, including TRBV6-2 and TRBV6-3, could not be distinguished by the 87-base-pair reads and were therefore excluded. According to a later analysis, most CMV-associated TCR beta chains appeared to be HLA-restricted, and the HLA associations seemed to be driven largely by CMV exposure. Because HLA typing was unavailable for some donors at each locus, only the typed subset was used in association tests. The earlier analysis of about 600 of the donors excluded approximately 17 rarely observed V segments, including chromosome 9 orphons, because counts were too low. Broadly in line with IMGT annotations, most TCR beta V segments showed up in productive rearrangements about 87% or about 30% of the time in an earlier analysis of a few hundred of the donors. Correlated functional status among segregating V segments might reflect linkage disequilibrium, but an unknown experimental factor could not be ruled out. According to a later analysis, parvovirus B19, influenza, CMV and Epstein-Barr virus appeared linked to several top co-occurrence clusters. In a later analysis, 16,951 TCR beta sequences were associated with specific HLA alleles at a false discovery rate of 0.05. An association between a missense DCLRE1C variant and V-gene and J-gene trimming of TCR beta chains was found in a later genetic analysis and replicated in an independent cohort. For the cohort, immune exposure information was limited to CMV serostatus. A later genetic analysis reported fewer N-insertions in productive TCRs among donors in an Asian-associated ancestry cluster than the roughly 700-donor mean. Three of the identified cytomegalovirus-associated TCR beta chains were confirmed in vitro to be specific for cytomegalovirus antigens. The authors suggested that the approach could potentially be extended to other disease states and immunological phenotypes. A further reported finding was that TCR beta sequences accurately predicted the HLA-A and HLA-B alleles for most subjects in the first cohort. When HLA alleles, especially DR and DQ, strongly co-occurred, attributing TCR associations to individual alleles was difficult. In a later analysis, the rate of TCR association differed among HLA loci, with DRB1 alleles having the most associated TCRs and HLA-C alleles having the fewest.

The material sequenced was PBMCs. The V gene is TRBV5-1 and the J gene is TRBJ2-2, with TRBD2 perhaps the D gene, on 6 matching bases. This TCR derives from a middle-aged man in good health and CMV-seronegative. CDR3 region: CASSLAGGNTGELFF. The bases are TGCGCCAGCAGCCTGGCCGGGGGAAACACCGGGGAGCTGTTTTTT.